What follows describes a single T cell receptor beta chain. These data belong to a study of early T cells in non-severe SARS-CoV-2 infection. MiXCR was run by TCRdb on the 5' RACE reads, yielding one entry per CDR3 protein. The sample yields tens of thousands of distinct CDR3 sequences, roughly 12% seen once. V lost 2 bases and J lost 6, with 8 bases in between. The CDR3 contains 13 residues. Germline CDR1 is MDHEN and CDR2 is SYDVKM. The J gene is TRBJ1-3, the V gene TRBV28; D gene uncertain. Sample: whole blood. This clonotype was obtained from an adult who was a healthcare worker with PCR-confirmed SARS-CoV-2 infection or an uninfected control (not recorded which). CDR3 sequence (DNA): TGTGCCAGCAGTTTAGCAGTTCTAAACACCATATATTTT. Its translation is CASSLAVLNTIYF.